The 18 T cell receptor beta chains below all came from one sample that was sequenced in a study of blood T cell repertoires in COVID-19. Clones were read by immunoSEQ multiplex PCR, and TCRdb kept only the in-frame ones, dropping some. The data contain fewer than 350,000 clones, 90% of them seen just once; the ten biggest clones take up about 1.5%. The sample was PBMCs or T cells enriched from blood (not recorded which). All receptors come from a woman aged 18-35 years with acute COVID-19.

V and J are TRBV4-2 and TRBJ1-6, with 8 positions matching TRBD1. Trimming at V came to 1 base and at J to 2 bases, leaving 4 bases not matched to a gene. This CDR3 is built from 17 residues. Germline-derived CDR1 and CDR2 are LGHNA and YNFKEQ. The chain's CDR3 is CASSQGEQGAYNSPLHF. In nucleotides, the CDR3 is TGTGCCAGCAGCCAAGGTGAACAGGGGGCCTATAATTCACCCCTCCACTTT.

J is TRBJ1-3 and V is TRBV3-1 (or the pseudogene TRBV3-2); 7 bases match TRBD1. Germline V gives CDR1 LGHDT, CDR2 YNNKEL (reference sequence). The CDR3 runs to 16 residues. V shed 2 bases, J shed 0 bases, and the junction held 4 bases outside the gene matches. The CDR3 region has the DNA TGTGCCAGCAGCCAACTACGGACAGGCTCTGGAAACACCATATATTTT. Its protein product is CASSQLRTGSGNTIYF.

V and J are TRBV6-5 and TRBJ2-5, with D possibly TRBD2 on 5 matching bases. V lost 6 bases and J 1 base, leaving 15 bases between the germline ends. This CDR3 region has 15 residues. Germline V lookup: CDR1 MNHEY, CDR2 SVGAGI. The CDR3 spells CASSPGSHLQETQYF. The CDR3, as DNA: TGTGCCAGCAGCCCGGGGAGTCACCTCCAAGAGACCCAGTACTTC.

CDR3 nucleotide sequence: TGTGCCAGCAGCTTCACAGGAAACACCATATATTTT. Its protein is CASSFTGNTIYF. The chain has TRBV13 and TRBJ1-3; no clear D gene. CDR3 length equals 12 residues. Germline CDR1 PRHDT, CDR2 FYEKMQ (reference sequence). V was trimmed by 3 bases and J by 4 bases, leaving 4 bases between them.

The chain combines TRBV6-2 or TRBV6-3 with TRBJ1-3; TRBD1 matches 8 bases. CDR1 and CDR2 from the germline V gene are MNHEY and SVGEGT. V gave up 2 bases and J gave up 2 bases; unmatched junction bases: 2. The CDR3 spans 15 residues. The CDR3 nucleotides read TGTGCCAGCAGTTACGACAGGGGAACTGGAAACACCATATATTTT. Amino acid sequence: CASSYDRGTGNTIYF.

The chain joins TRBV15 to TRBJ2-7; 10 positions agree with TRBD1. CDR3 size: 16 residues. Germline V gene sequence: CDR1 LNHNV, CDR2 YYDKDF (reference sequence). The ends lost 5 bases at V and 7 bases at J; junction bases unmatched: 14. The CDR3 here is CATSQRTGQGSREQYF. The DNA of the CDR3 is TGTGCCACCAGCCAAAGAACGGGACAGGGGTCTCGAGAGCAGTACTTC.

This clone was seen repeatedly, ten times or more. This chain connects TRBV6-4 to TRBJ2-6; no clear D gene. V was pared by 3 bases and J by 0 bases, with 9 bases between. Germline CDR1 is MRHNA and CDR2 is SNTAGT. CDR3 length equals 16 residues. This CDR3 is CASSEEVSSGANVLTF. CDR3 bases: TGTGCCAGCAGTGAAGAGGTTAGCTCTGGGGCCAACGTCCTGACTTTC.

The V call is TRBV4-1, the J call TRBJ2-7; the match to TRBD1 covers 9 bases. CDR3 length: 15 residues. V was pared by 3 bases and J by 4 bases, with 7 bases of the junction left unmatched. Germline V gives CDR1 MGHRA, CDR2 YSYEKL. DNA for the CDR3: TGCGCCAGCAGCCACCCGGGACAGGGTATGTACGAGCAGTACTTC. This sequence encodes CASSHPGQGMYEQYF.

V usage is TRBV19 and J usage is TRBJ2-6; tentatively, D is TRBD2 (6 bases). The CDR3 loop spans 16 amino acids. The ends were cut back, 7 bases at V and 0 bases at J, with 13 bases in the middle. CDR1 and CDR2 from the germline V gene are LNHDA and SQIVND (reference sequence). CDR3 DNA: TGTGCCAGTACCGGGAGCGGAATCTCTGGGGCCAACGTCCTGACTTTC. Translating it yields CASTGSGISGANVLTF.

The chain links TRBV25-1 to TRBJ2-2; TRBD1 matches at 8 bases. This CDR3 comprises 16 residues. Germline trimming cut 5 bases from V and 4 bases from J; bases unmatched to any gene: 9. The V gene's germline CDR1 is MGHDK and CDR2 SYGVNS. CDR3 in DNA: TGTGCCAGCAGTTTCTGGACAGGGTCGAGCACCGGGGAGCTGTTTTTT. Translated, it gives CASSFWTGSSTGELFF.

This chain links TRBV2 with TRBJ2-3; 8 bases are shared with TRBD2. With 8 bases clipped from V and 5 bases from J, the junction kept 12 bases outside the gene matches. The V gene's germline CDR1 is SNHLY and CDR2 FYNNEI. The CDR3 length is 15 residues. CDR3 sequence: CASQGAGAVGDTQYF. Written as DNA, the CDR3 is TGTGCCAGCCAGGGAGCGGGAGCAGTGGGAGATACGCAGTATTTT.

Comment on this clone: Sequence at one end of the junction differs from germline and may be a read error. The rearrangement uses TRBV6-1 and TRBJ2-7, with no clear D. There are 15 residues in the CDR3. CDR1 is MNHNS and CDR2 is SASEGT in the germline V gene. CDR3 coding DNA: TGTGCCAGCAGTAAAGCGAGTTTTAGCTCCTACGAGCAGTACTTC. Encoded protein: CASSKASFSSYEQYF.

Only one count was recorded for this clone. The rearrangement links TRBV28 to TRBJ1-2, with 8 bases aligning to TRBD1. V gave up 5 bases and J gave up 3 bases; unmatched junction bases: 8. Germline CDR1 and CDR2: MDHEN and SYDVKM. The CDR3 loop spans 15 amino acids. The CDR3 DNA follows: TGTGCCAGCAGTCCCGAGGACAGGGAGGACTATGGCTACACCTTC. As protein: CASSPEDREDYGYTF.

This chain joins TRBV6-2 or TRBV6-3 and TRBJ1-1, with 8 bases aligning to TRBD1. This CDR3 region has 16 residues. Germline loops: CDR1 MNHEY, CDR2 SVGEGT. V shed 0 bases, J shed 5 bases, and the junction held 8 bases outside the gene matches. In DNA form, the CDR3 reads TGTGCCAGCAGTTACTCGACCCAGGGGGCGAGTACTGAAGCTTTCTTT. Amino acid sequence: CASSYSTQGASTEAFF.

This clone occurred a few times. Written as DNA, the CDR3 is TGCAGCGTTGTGCCTAGCGACGGCACAGATACGCAGTATTTT. Translation gives CSVVPSDGTDTQYF. This sequence joins TRBV29-1 and TRBJ2-3, with D perhaps matching TRBD2 (6 bases). V shed 4 bases and J shed 1 base, with 12 bases lying between them. The CDR3 runs 14 residues. CDR1 is SQVTM and CDR2 is ANQGSEA in the germline V gene.

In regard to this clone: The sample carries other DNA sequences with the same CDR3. For the CDR3, the DNA is TGTGCCAGCAGTTTAAAAGCGGGAGCCTACGAGCAGTACTTC. It translates to CASSLKAGAYEQYF. The chain combines TRBV27 with TRBJ2-7; 8 bases are a match to TRBD2. The V gene end was trimmed by 2 bases and the J gene end by 2 bases; junction bases not matched to a gene: 2. This CDR3 contains 14 residues. Germline V gives CDR1 MNHEY, CDR2 SMNVEV (reference sequence).

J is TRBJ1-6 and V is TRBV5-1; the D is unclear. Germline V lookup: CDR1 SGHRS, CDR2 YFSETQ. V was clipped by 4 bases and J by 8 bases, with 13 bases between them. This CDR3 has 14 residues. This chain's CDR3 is CASSLASGYSPLHF. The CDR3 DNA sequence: TGCGCCAGCAGCCTAGCCAGCGGGTATTCACCCCTCCACTTT.

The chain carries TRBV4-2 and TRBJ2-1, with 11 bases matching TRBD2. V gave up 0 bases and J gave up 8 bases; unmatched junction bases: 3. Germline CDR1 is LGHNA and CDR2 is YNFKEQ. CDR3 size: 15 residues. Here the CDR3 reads CASSQELAGGHEQFF. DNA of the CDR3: TGTGCCAGCAGCCAAGAGCTAGCGGGAGGCCATGAGCAGTTCTTC.